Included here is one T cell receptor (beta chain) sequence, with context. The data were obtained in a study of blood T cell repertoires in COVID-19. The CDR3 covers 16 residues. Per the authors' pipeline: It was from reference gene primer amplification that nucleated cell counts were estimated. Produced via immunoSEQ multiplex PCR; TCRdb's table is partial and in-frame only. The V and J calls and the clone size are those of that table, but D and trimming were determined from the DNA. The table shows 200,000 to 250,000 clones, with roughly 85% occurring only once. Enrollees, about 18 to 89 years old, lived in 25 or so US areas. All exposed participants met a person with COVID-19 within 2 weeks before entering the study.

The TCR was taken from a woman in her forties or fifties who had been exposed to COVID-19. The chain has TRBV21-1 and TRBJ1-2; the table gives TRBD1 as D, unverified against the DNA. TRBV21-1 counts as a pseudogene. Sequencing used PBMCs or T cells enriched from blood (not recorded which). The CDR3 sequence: CASSILRQGFRVGYTF. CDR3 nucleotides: TGTGCCAGCAGCATCCTAAGACAGGGATTCCGAGTCGGCTACACCTTC.